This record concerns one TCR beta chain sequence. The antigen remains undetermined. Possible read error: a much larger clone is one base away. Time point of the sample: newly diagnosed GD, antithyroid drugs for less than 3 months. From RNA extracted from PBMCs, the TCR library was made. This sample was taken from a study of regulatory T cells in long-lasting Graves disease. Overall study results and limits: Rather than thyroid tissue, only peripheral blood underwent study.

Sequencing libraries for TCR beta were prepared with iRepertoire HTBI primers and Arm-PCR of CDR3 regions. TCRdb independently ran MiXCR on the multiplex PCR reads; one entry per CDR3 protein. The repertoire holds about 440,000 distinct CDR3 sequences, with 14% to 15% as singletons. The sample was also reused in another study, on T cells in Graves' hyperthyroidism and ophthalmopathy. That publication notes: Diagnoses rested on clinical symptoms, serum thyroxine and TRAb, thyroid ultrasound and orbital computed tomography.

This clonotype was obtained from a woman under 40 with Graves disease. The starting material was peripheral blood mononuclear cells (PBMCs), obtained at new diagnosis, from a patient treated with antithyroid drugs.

The chain's CDR3 is CASSPLMSGGNQETQYF. CDR3 nucleotides: TGTGCCAGCAGTCCCCTTATGAGCGGGGGGAACCAAGAGACCCAGTACTTC. The chain couples TRBV12-3 or TRBV12-4 to TRBJ2-1, with 9 nucleotides matching TRBD2. The DNA matches TRBJ2-5 better at its end, which makes the J call doubtful. The CDR3 is made up of 17 amino acids.